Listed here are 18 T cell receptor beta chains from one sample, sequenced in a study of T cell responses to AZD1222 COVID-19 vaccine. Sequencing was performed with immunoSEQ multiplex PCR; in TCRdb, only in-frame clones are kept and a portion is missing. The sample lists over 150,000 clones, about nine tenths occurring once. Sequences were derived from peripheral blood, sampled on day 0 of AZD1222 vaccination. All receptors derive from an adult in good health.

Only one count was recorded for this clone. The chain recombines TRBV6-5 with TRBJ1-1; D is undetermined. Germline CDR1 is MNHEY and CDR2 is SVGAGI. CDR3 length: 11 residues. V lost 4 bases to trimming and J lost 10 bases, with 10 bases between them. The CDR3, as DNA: TGTGCCAGCAGTTTAGGGCAGCTAGCTTTCTTT. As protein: CASSLGQLAFF.

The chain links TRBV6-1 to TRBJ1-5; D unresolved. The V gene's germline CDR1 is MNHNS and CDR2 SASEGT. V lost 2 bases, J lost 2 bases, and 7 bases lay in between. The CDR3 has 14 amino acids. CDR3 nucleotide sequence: TGTGCCAGCAGTGAATGGGCCCGCAATCAGCCCCAGCATTTT. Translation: CASSEWARNQPQHF.

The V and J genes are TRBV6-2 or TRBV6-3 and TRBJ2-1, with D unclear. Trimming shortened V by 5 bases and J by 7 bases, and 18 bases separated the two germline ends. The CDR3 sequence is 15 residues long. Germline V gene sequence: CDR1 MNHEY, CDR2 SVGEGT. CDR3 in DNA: TGTGCCAGCAGTCAGCCAAGCCCTATGGGGAATGAGCAGTTCTTC. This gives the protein CASSQPSPMGNEQFF.

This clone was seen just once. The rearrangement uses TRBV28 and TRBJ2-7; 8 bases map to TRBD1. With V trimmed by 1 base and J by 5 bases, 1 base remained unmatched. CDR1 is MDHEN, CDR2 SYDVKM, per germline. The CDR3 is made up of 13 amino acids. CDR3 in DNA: TGTGCCAGCAGTTTATCCAGGGGGCACGAGCAGTACTTC. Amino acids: CASSLSRGHEQYF.

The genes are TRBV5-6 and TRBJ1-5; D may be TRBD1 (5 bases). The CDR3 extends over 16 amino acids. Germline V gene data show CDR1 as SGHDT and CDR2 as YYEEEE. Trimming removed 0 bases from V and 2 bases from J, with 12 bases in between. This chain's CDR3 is CASSLGSTRGNQPQHF. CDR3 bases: TGTGCCAGCAGCTTGGGGTCTACCAGGGGCAATCAGCCCCAGCATTTT.

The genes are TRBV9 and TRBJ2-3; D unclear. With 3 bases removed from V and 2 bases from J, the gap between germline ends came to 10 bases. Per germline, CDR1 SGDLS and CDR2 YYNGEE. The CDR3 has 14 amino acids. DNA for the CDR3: TGTGCCAGCAGCGCCTTCCTTAACACAGATACGCAGTATTTT. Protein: CASSAFLNTDTQYF.

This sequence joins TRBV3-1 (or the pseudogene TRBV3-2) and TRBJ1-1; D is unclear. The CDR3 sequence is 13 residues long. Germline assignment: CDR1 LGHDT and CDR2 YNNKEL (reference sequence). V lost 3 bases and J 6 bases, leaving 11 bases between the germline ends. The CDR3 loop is CASSQWVAAEAFF. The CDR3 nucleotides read TGTGCCAGCAGCCAGTGGGTTGCGGCTGAAGCTTTCTTT.

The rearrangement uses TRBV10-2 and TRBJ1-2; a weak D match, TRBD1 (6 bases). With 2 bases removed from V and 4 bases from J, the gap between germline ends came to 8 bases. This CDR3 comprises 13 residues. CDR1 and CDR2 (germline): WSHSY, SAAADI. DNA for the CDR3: TGCGCCAGCAGTGAGACAGGGCTCTATGGCTACACCTTC. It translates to CASSETGLYGYTF.

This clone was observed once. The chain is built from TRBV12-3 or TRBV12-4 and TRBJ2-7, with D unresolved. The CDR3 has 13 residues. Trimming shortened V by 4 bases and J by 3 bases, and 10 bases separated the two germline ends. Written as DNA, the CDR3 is TGTGCCAGCAGTTCTTACAGTCTCTACGAGCAGTACTTC. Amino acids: CASSSYSLYEQYF.

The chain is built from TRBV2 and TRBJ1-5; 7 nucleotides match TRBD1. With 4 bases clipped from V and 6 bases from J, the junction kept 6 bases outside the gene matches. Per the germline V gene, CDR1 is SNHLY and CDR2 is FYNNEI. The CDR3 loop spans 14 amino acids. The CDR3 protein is CASSGEGGGQPQHF. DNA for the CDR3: TGTGCCAGCAGTGGGGAAGGGGGCGGTCAGCCCCAGCATTTT.

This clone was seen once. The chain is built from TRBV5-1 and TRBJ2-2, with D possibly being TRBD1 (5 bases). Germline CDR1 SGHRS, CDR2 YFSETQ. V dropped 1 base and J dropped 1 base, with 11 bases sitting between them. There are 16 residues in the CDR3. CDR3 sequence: CASSLYWQGNTGELFF. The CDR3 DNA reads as TGCGCCAGCAGCTTGTATTGGCAGGGGAACACCGGGGAGCTGTTTTTT.

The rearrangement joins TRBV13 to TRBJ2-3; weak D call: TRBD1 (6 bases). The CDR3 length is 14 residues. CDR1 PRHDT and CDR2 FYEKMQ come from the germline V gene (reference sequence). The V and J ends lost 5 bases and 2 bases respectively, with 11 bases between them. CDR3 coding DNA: TGTGCCAGCAGCACACAGGGAAACACAGATACGCAGTATTTT. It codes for CASSTQGNTDTQYF.

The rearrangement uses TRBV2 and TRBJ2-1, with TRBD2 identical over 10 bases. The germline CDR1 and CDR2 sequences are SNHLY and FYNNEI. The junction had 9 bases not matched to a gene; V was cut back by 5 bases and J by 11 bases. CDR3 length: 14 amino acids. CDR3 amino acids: CASSTERGGPKQFF. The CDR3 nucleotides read TGTGCCAGCAGTACAGAGCGGGGGGGACCTAAGCAGTTCTTC.

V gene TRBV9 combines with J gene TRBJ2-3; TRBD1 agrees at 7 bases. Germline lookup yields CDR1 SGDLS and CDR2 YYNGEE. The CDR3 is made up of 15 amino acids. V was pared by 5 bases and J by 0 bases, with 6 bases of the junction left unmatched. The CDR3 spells CASSRGQPSTDTQYF. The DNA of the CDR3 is TGTGCCAGCAGTAGGGGGCAGCCCAGCACAGATACGCAGTATTTT.

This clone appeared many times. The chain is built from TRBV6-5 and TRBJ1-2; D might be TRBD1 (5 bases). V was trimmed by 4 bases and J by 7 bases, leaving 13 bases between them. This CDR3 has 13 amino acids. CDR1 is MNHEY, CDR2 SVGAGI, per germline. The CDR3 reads CASSSGGGRGYTF. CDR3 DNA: TGTGCCAGCAGTTCTGGGGGGGGTCGTGGCTACACCTTC.

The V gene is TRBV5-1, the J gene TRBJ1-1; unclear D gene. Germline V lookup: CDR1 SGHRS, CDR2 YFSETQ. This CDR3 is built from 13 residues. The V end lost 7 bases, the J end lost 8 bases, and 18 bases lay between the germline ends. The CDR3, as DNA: TGCGCCAGCGGAATAGAACGGGGAACCGAAGCTTTCTTT. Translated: CASGIERGTEAFF.

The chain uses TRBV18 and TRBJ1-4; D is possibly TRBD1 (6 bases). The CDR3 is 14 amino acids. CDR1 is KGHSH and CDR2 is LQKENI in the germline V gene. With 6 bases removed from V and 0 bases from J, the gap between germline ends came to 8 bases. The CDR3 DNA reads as TGTGCCAGCTCCCGGGACACAACTAATGAAAAACTGTTTTTT. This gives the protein CASSRDTTNEKLFF.

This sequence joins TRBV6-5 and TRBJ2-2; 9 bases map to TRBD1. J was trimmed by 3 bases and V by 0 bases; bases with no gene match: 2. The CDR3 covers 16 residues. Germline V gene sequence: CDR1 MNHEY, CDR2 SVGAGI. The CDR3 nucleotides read TGTGCCAGCAGTTACTCGGGGACAGGGCACACCGGGGAGCTGTTTTTT. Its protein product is CASSYSGTGHTGELFF.